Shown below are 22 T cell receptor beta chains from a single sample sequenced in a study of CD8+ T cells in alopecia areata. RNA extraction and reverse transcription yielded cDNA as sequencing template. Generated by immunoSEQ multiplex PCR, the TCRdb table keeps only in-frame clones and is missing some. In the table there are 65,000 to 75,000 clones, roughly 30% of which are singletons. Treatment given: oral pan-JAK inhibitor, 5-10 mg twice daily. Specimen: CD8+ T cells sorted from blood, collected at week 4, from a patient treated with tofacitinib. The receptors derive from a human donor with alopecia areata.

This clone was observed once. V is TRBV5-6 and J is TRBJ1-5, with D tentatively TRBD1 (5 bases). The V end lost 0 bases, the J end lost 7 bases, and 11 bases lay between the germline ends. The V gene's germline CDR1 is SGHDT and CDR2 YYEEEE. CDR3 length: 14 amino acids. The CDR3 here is CASSLGQGRQPQHF. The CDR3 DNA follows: TGTGCCAGCAGCTTGGGTCAGGGACGGCAGCCCCAGCATTTT.

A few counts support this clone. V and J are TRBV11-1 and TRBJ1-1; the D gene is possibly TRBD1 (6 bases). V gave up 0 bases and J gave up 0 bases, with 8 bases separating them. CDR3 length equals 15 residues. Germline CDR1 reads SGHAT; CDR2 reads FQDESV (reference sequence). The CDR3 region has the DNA TGTGCCAGCAGCTTAGCCCAGGGGTTGAACACTGAAGCTTTCTTT. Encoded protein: CASSLAQGLNTEAFF.

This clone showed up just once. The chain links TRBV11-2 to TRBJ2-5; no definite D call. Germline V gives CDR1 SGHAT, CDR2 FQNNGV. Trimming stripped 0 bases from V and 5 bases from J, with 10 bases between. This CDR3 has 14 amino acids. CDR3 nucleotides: TGTGCCAGCAGCTTAGATCTGCCCGGGGAGACCCAGTACTTC. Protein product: CASSLDLPGETQYF.

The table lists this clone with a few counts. The CDR3 DNA reads as TGTGCCAGCGGCCATGAGCAGTTCTTC. Translating gives CASGHEQFF. V and J are TRBV6-1 and TRBJ2-1; D call uncertain. The CDR3 contains 9 residues. Trimming cost V 8 bases and J 8 bases, with 4 bases left between them. The germline gives CDR1 MNHNS, CDR2 SASEGT.

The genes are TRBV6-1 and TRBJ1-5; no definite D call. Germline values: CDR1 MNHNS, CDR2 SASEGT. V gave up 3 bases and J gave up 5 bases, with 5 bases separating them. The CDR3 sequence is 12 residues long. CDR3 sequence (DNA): TGTGCCAGCAGTGAGGTGTATCAGCCCCAGCATTTT. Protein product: CASSEVYQPQHF.

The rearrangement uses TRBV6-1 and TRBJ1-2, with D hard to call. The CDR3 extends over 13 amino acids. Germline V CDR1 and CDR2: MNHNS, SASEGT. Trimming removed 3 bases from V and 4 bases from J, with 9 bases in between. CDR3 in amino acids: CASSEDELYGYTF. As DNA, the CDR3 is TGTGCCAGCAGTGAGGACGAACTCTATGGCTACACCTTC.

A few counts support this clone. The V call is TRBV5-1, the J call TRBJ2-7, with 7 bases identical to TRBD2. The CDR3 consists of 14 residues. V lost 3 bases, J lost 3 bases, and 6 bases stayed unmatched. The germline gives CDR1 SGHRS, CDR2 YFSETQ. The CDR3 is CASSWTSNGYEQYF. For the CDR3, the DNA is TGCGCCAGCAGCTGGACTAGTAATGGCTACGAGCAGTACTTC. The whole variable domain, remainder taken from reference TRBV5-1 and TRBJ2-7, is KAGVTQTPRYLIKTRGQQVTLSCSPISGHRSVSWYQQTPGQGLQFLFEYFSETQRNKGNFPGRFSGRQFSNSRSEMNVSTLELGDSALYLCASSWTSNGYEQYFGPGTRLTVT.

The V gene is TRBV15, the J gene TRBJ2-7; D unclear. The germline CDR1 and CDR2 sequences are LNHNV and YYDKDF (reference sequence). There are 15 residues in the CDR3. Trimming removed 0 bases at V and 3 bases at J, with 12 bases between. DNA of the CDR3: TGTGCCACCAGCAGAGATAGAGGCTTATACTACGAGCAGTACTTC. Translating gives CATSRDRGLYYEQYF. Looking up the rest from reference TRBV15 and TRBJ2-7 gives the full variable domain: DAMVIQNPRYQVTQFGKPVTLSCSQTLNHNVMYWYQQKSSQAPKLLFHYYDKDFNNEADTPDNFQSRRPNTSFCFLDIRSPGLGDTAMYLCATSRDRGLYYEQYFGPGTRLTVT.

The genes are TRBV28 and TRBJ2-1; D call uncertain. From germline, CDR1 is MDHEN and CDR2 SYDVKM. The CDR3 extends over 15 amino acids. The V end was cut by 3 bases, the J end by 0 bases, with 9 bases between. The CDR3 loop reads CASSLLQSSYNEQFF. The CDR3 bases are TGTGCCAGCAGTTTGCTTCAGAGCTCCTACAATGAGCAGTTCTTC.

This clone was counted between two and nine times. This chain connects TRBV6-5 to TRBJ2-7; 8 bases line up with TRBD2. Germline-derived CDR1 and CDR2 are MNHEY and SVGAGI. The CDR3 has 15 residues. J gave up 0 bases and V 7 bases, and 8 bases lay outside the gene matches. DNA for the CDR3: TGTGCCAGCAACGAAGCGGGAGCCTCCTCCTACGAGCAGTACTTC. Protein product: CASNEAGASSYEQYF.

In DNA, the CDR3 is TGTGCCAGCAGCCCCCCAGCGGGAGTCTACAATGAGCAGTTCTTC. Its protein product is CASSPPAGVYNEQFF. The rearrangement joins TRBV7-9 to TRBJ2-1; TRBD2 matches 8 bases. V trimming: 5 bases; J trimming: 3 bases; junction bases outside the gene matches: 6. Germline CDR1 reads SEHNR; CDR2 reads FQNEAQ (reference sequence). The CDR3 spans 15 residues.

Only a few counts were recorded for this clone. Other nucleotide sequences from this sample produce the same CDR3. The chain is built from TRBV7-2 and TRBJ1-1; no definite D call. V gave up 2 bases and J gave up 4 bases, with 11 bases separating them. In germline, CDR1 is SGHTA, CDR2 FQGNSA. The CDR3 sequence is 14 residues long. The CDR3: CASSLKVEGTEAFF. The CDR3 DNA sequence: TGTGCCAGCAGCTTAAAGGTCGAGGGCACTGAAGCTTTCTTT.

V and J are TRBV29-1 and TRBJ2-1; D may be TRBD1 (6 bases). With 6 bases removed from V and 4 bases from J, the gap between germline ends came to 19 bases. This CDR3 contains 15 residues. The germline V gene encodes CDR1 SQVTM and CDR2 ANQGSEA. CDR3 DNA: TGCAGCGTCAATGTACAGGGTACCGAATACAATGAGCAGTTCTTC. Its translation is CSVNVQGTEYNEQFF.

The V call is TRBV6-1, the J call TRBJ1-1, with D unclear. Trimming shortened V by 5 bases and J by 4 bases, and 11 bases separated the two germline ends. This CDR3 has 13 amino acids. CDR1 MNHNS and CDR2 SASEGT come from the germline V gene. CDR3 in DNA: TGTGCCAGCAGTTTTAAGGAATTCACTGAAGCTTTCTTT. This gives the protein CASSFKEFTEAFF.

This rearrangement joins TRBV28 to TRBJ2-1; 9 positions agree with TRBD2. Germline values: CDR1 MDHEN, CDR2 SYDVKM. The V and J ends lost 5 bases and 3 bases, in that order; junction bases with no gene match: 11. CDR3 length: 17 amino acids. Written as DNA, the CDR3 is TGTGCCAGCAGTCCACTTCGTAGCGGGAGCGACTACAATGAGCAGTTCTTC. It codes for CASSPLRSGSDYNEQFF.

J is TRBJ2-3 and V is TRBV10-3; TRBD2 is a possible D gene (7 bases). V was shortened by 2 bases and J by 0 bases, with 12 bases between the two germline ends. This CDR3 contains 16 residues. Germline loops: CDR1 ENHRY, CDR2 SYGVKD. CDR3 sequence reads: CAISELAGASTDTQYF. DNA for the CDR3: TGTGCCATCAGTGAGCTCGCGGGGGCTAGCACAGATACGCAGTATTTT.

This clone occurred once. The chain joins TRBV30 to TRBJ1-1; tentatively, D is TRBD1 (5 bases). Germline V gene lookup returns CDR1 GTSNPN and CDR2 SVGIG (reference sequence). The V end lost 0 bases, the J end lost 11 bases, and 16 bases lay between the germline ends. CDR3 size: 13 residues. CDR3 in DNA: TGTGCCTGGAGTGTAATTAGGGGACTTGCGGCTTTCTTT. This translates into CAWSVIRGLAAFF.

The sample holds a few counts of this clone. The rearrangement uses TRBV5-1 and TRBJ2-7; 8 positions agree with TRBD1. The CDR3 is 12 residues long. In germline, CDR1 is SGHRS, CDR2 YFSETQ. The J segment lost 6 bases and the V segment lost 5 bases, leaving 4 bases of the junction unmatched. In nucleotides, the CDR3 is TGCGCCAGCAGGCAGGGGGCAGGCGAGCAGTACTTC. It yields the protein CASRQGAGEQYF.

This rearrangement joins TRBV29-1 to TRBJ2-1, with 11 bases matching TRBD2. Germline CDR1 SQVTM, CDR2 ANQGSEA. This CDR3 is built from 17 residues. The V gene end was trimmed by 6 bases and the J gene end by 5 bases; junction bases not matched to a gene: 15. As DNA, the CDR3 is TGCAGCGTCCGAACCAAGGGGGGGACTAGCGGACACAATGAGCAGTTCTTC. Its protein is CSVRTKGGTSGHNEQFF.

The DNA of the CDR3 is TGCGCCAGCAGGCACTCCCAGGGGACAGGGGGTCGCGACGAGCAGTACTTC. Translating gives CASRHSQGTGGRDEQYF. The chain joins TRBV5-1 to TRBJ2-7; TRBD1 matches 11 bases. This CDR3 is 17 amino acids long. Losses at the gene ends were 5 bases for V and 5 bases for J; bases not matched to a gene: 15. CDR1 is SGHRS, CDR2 YFSETQ, per germline.

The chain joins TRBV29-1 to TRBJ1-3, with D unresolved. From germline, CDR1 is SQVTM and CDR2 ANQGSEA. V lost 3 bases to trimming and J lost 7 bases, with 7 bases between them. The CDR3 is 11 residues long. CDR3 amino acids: CSVDFENTIYF. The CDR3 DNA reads TGCAGCGTTGATTTCGAGAACACCATATATTTT.

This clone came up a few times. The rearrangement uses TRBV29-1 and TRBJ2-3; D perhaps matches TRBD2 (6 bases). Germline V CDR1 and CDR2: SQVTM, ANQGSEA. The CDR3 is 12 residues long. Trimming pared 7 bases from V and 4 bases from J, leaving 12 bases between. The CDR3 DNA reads TGCAGCGGAGGACTAAACCCAGATACGCAGTATTTT. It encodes CSGGLNPDTQYF.